The 26 T cell receptor beta chains reported below all come from one sample, sequenced in a study of blood T cell repertoires in COVID-19. Produced via immunoSEQ multiplex PCR; TCRdb's table is partial and in-frame only. This sample carries approximately 81,000 clones, 91% of them seen once, and the ten largest clones take 1.9%. The specimen was peripheral blood. The receptors shown here come from a woman in her forties or fifties in a cohort sampled during active COVID-19.

The rearrangement uses TRBV6-5 and TRBJ2-1; TRBD2 aligns across 8 bases. The V gene end was trimmed by 7 bases and the J gene end by 5 bases; junction bases not matched to a gene: 7. CDR1 and CDR2 (germline): MNHEY, SVGAGI. The CDR3 is made up of 14 amino acids. The CDR3: CASNPGTSDNEQFF. CDR3 DNA sequence: TGTGCCAGCAACCCTGGGACTAGTGACAATGAGCAGTTCTTC.

The CDR3 DNA is TGTGCCAGTAGTATGTTACAGGGGGCCCACGAGCAGTACTTC. It yields the protein CASSMLQGAHEQYF. The chain couples TRBV19 to TRBJ2-7; 9 bases are shared with TRBD1. The germline V gene has CDR1 LNHDA and CDR2 SQIVND (reference sequence). This CDR3 has 14 amino acids. Unmatched junction bases numbered 5, after V lost 3 bases and J lost 5 bases.

This chain joins TRBV28 and TRBJ2-7; D is possibly TRBD1 (5 bases). The CDR3 is made up of 12 amino acids. Germline loops: CDR1 MDHEN, CDR2 SYDVKM. V was trimmed by 9 bases and J by 1 base, leaving 10 bases between them. CDR3 DNA: TGTGCCAGTCAAAGGGGATCCTACGAGCAGTACTTC. Protein sequence: CASQRGSYEQYF.

V and J are TRBV2 and TRBJ2-5; a possible D gene is TRBD2 (6 bases). The CDR3 consists of 12 residues. Trimming shortened V by 6 bases and J by 5 bases, and 10 bases separated the two germline ends. Germline CDR1 SNHLY, CDR2 FYNNEI. The CDR3, as DNA: TGTGCCAGCAGGGAGGGAAGCGAGACCCAGTACTTC. Translated: CASREGSETQYF.

This clone was detected once. The chain links TRBV27 to TRBJ1-2; D is possibly TRBD1 (5 bases). V was trimmed by 2 bases and J by 5 bases, leaving 9 bases between them. In germline, CDR1 is MNHEY, CDR2 SMNVEV (reference sequence). This CDR3 spans 13 amino acids. This CDR3 is CASSLPGGYGYTF. CDR3 bases: TGTGCCAGCAGTTTACCGGGGGGGTATGGCTACACCTTC.

The genes are TRBV7-9 and TRBJ1-1; 7 positions agree with TRBD1. Per the germline V gene, CDR1 is SEHNR and CDR2 is FQNEAQ (reference sequence). Trimming at V came to 1 base and at J to 0 bases, leaving 2 bases not matched to a gene. The CDR3 covers 15 residues. The CDR3 region is CASSLGTGVNTEAFF. In DNA form, the CDR3 reads TGTGCCAGCAGCTTAGGTACAGGGGTGAACACTGAAGCTTTCTTT.

V is TRBV5-1 and J is TRBJ2-7; 9 bases fit TRBD1. In germline, CDR1 is SGHRS, CDR2 YFSETQ. This CDR3 is built from 15 residues. With 0 bases clipped from V and 5 bases from J, the junction kept 6 bases outside the gene matches. The CDR3 DNA sequence: TGCGCCAGCAGCTTGGCGACAGGGGGACTCAACGAGCAGTACTTC. Residues: CASSLATGGLNEQYF.

The V gene is TRBV19, the J gene TRBJ1-2; D not certain. The CDR3 is 12 amino acids. Trimming removed 4 bases from V and 1 base from J, with 4 bases in between. From germline, CDR1 is LNHDA and CDR2 SQIVND (reference sequence). The CDR3 here is CASSSSNYGYTF. CDR3 nucleotide sequence: TGTGCCAGTAGTAGCAGTAACTATGGCTACACCTTC. The variable domain in full, with the rest retrieved from reference TRBV19 and TRBJ1-2, is DGGITQSPKYLFRKEGQNVTLSCEQNLNHDAMYWYRQDPGQGLRLIYYSQIVNDFQKGDIAEGYSVSREKKESFPLTVTSAQKNPTAFYLCASSSSNYGYTFGSGTRLTVV.

The rearrangement joins TRBV18 to TRBJ1-1, with D perhaps TRBD1 (5 bases). Germline values: CDR1 KGHSH, CDR2 LQKENI. Trimming shortened V by 2 bases and J by 11 bases, and 12 bases separated the two germline ends. This CDR3 region has 12 residues. The CDR3 here is CASSPEGTPAFF. The CDR3 DNA sequence: TGTGCCAGCTCACCAGAAGGGACTCCGGCTTTCTTT. Combining the CDR3 with reference TRBV18 and TRBJ1-1 gives the whole variable domain NAGVMQNPRHLVRRRGQEARLRCSPMKGHSHVYWYRQLPEEGLKFMVYLQKENIIDESGMPKERFSAEFPKEGPSILRIQQVVRGDSAAYFCASSPEGTPAFFGQGTRLTVV.

The CDR3 reads CASSLGTPTQQYF. The CDR3 region has the DNA TGTGCCAGCAGTTTAGGGACTCCAACCCAGCAGTACTTC. J is TRBJ2-7 and V is TRBV28; TRBD2 might be the D (6 bases). CDR1 is MDHEN and CDR2 is SYDVKM in the germline V gene. Between the trimmed V and J ends, which lost 2 bases and 8 bases, there was a span of 13 bases. The CDR3 has 13 residues.

About this clone itself: Additional DNA sequences in this sample encode the identical CDR3. The chain joins TRBV18 to TRBJ2-5, with 8 positions matching TRBD1. V lost 5 bases to trimming and J lost 3 bases; unmatched junction nucleotides: 2. The germline V gene has CDR1 KGHSH and CDR2 LQKENI. The CDR3 consists of 13 residues. The CDR3 loop reads CASSRGQEETQYF. The CDR3 DNA is TGTGCCAGCTCAAGGGGACAGGAAGAGACCCAGTACTTC.

The chain employs TRBV6-5 and TRBJ2-5, with 7 bases aligning to TRBD1. Trimming removed 8 bases from V and 0 bases from J; junction bases left unmatched: 6. CDR3 length: 14 amino acids. Looked up from germline, CDR1 is MNHEY and CDR2 is SVGAGI. The CDR3: CASRGQTHQETQYF. For the CDR3, the DNA is TGTGCCAGCCGGGGACAGACCCACCAAGAGACCCAGTACTTC.

V is TRBV7-9 and J is TRBJ2-5; 11 bases align to TRBD1. V lost 1 base and J lost 0; bases outside the gene matches: 1. Germline V gene sequence: CDR1 SEHNR, CDR2 FQNEAQ (reference sequence). This CDR3 has 16 amino acids. The CDR3, as DNA: TGTGCCAGCAGCTTAGGGACAGGGGGCTACCAAGAGACCCAGTACTTC. This translates into CASSLGTGGYQETQYF.

The chain joins TRBV19 to TRBJ1-2; 8 bases map to TRBD1. CDR3 size: 15 residues. The trim removed 4 bases at V and 1 base at J, leaving 5 bases unmatched. Germline values: CDR1 LNHDA, CDR2 SQIVND (reference sequence). CDR3 amino acids: CASSTGQAINYGYTF. The CDR3 nucleotides read TGTGCCAGTAGTACGGGACAGGCCATTAACTATGGCTACACCTTC. The whole variable domain, filled in from reference TRBV19 and TRBJ1-2, reads DGGITQSPKYLFRKEGQNVTLSCEQNLNHDAMYWYRQDPGQGLRLIYYSQIVNDFQKGDIAEGYSVSREKKESFPLTVTSAQKNPTAFYLCASSTGQAINYGYTFGSGTRLTVV.

The table lists this clone with a count of one. The V call is TRBV5-4, the J call TRBJ2-1; D remains ambiguous. The CDR3 length is 16 residues. V shed 4 bases and J shed 4 bases, with 18 bases lying between them. Germline assignment: CDR1 SGHNT and CDR2 YYREEE (reference sequence). CDR3 sequence reads: CASSPPVWSPYNEQFF. The CDR3 DNA is TGTGCCAGCAGCCCCCCGGTGTGGAGCCCGTACAATGAGCAGTTCTTC.

This chain links TRBV2 with TRBJ1-2, with TRBD1 matching over 8 bases. Germline V lookup: CDR1 SNHLY, CDR2 FYNNEI. The CDR3 is 14 amino acids. V shed 2 bases and J 7 bases; nucleotides not matched to a gene: 6. CDR3 DNA sequence: TGTGCCAGCAGTGAAACTAGACAGGGGCTTGGCTACACCTTC. Translation: CASSETRQGLGYTF. The whole variable domain, remainder taken from reference TRBV2 and TRBJ1-2, is EPEVTQTPSHQVTQMGQEVILRCVPISNHLYFYWYRQILGQKVEFLVSFYNNEISEKSEIFDDQFSVERPDGSNFTLKIRSTKLEDSAMYFCASSETRQGLGYTFGSGTRLTVV.

V gene TRBV12-5 combines with J gene TRBJ1-2, with 9 bases fitting TRBD1. J gave up 14 bases and V 0 bases, and 13 bases lay outside the gene matches. CDR1 LGHNT and CDR2 FRNRAP come from the germline V gene. There are 15 residues in the CDR3. This chain's CDR3 is CASGLVANTGGPITF. CDR3 sequence (DNA): TGTGCTAGTGGTTTGGTAGCAAATACAGGGGGCCCAATTACCTTC.

This sequence joins TRBV7-2 and TRBJ1-4; 9 nucleotides line up with TRBD1. The J segment lost 7 bases and the V segment lost 5 bases, leaving 2 bases of the junction unmatched. The germline V gene encodes CDR1 SGHTA and CDR2 FQGNSA. This CDR3 region has 13 residues. The DNA for the CDR3 is TGTGCCAGCAGCCTGGACAGGGGTGAAAAACTGTTTTTT. Amino acids: CASSLDRGEKLFF.

The chain combines TRBV4-2 with TRBJ2-3, with a weak D call TRBD2 (7 bases). The CDR3 covers 17 residues. V shed 0 bases and J shed 2 bases, with 15 bases lying between them. The germline V gene has CDR1 LGHNA and CDR2 YNFKEQ. The CDR3 DNA reads TGTGCCAGCAGCCAAGATAGGGGGGAGGGGGTCACAGATACGCAGTATTTT. Protein: CASSQDRGEGVTDTQYF.

This clone was recorded a few times. The V and J genes are TRBV5-5 and TRBJ1-4, with 7 bases identical to TRBD1. The V segment lost 2 bases and the J segment 4 bases; nucleotides outside the gene matches: 5. The CDR3 is 15 residues long. CDR1 is SGHKS, CDR2 YYEKEE, per germline (reference sequence). The CDR3 DNA is TGTGCCAGCAGCTTTCACGGGACAGATAATGAAAAACTGTTTTTT. Encoded protein: CASSFHGTDNEKLFF. Full variable domain (outside the CDR3, taken from reference TRBV5-5 and TRBJ1-4): DAGVTQSPTHLIKTRGQQVTLRCSPISGHKSVSWYQQVLGQGPQFIFQYYEKEERGRGNFPDRFSARQFPNYSSELNVNALLLGDSALYLCASSFHGTDNEKLFFGSGTQLSVL.

This chain joins TRBV6-1 and TRBJ1-6, with D possibly being TRBD1 (5 bases). CDR3 size: 15 residues. V lost 1 base and J 9 bases, leaving 13 bases between the germline ends. Germline V lookup: CDR1 MNHNS, CDR2 SASEGT. The CDR3 sequence is CASSEGQPSGSPLHF. CDR3 nucleotides: TGTGCCAGCAGTGAAGGACAGCCCTCCGGTTCACCCCTCCACTTT.

The genes are TRBV3-1 (or the pseudogene TRBV3-2) and TRBJ2-1; 8 bases match TRBD1. V was clipped by 0 bases and J by 15 bases; unmatched bases: 4. The CDR3 extends over 12 amino acids. CDR1 and CDR2 (germline): LGHDT, YNNKEL (reference sequence). CDR3 in amino acids: CASSQEDRGRFF. The CDR3 region has the DNA TGTGCCAGCAGCCAAGAAGACAGGGGTAGGTTCTTC.

J is TRBJ1-3 and V is TRBV5-5, with D tentatively TRBD1 (5 bases). CDR1 is SGHKS and CDR2 is YYEKEE in the germline V gene (reference sequence). The V end lost 0 bases, the J end lost 4 bases, and 8 bases lay between the germline ends. This CDR3 contains 14 residues. The CDR3: CASSLGDFGNTIYF. The DNA of the CDR3 is TGTGCCAGCAGCTTGGGGGACTTCGGAAACACCATATATTTT. Supplemented by reference TRBV5-5 and TRBJ1-3, the full variable domain reads DAGVTQSPTHLIKTRGQQVTLRCSPISGHKSVSWYQQVLGQGPQFIFQYYEKEERGRGNFPDRFSARQFPNYSSELNVNALLLGDSALYLCASSLGDFGNTIYFGEGSWLTVV.

This clone has a single count. The rearrangement uses TRBV28 and TRBJ1-3; 8 bases map to TRBD1. Germline values: CDR1 MDHEN, CDR2 SYDVKM. Losses at the gene ends were 4 bases for V and 0 bases for J; bases not matched to a gene: 5. CDR3 length: 16 amino acids. This CDR3 is CASSSGDRSSGNTIYF. The CDR3 DNA is TGTGCCAGCAGTTCAGGGGACAGGAGCTCTGGAAACACCATATATTTT.

J is TRBJ2-5 and V is TRBV2, with 9 bases that match TRBD1. V shed 6 bases, J shed 5 bases, and the junction held 10 bases outside the gene matches. This CDR3 is 15 amino acids long. The germline V gene encodes CDR1 SNHLY and CDR2 FYNNEI. The DNA of the CDR3 is TGTGCCAGCAGCGACCCCGGGGACAGGGATGAGACCCAGTACTTC. Its translation: CASSDPGDRDETQYF. Full variable domain (outside the CDR3, taken from reference TRBV2 and TRBJ2-5): EPEVTQTPSHQVTQMGQEVILRCVPISNHLYFYWYRQILGQKVEFLVSFYNNEISEKSEIFDDQFSVERPDGSNFTLKIRSTKLEDSAMYFCASSDPGDRDETQYFGPGTRLLVL.

The J gene is TRBJ2-1, the V gene TRBV19, with TRBD1 matching over 10 bases. CDR1 LNHDA and CDR2 SQIVND come from the germline V gene (reference sequence). The CDR3 spans 18 residues. Unmatched junction bases numbered 18, after V lost 9 bases and J lost 4 bases. The CDR3 sequence is CASCRTGGSLADYNEQFF. As DNA, the CDR3 is TGTGCCAGCTGCCGGACAGGGGGTTCCTTGGCAGATTACAATGAGCAGTTCTTC.